These 18 T cell receptor beta chains share one sample of origin, sequenced in a study of OX40 agonist ivuxolimab in advanced cancers. Only in-frame clones appear in the TCRdb table, and some are missing; sequencing was by immunoSEQ multiplex PCR. The sample lists roughly 100,000 clones, roughly 93% seen once, with over 0.2% in the top ten. The sample was CD4+ or CD8+ T cells sorted from blood, taken in a trial of the OX40 agonist ivuxolimab. The receptors come from an adult with an advanced solid tumor such as melanoma, head and neck, liver or kidney cancer.

This clone was counted once. The chain carries TRBV7-3 and TRBJ2-2; D is possibly TRBD1 (5 bases). Between the trimmed V and J ends, which lost 1 base and 7 bases, there was a span of 13 bases. The CDR3 covers 15 residues. Looked up from germline, CDR1 is SGHTA and CDR2 is FQGTGA. DNA of the CDR3: TGTGCCAGCAGCTTAATTCAGGGTGGATACGGGGAGCTGTTTTTT. It translates to CASSLIQGGYGELFF. The full variable domain, with the rest looked up from reference TRBV7-3 and TRBJ2-2, is GAGVSQTPSNKVTEKGKYVELRCDPISGHTALYWYRQSLGQGPEFLIYFQGTGAADDSGLPNDRFFAVRPEGSVSTLKIQRTERGDSAVYLCASSLIQGGYGELFFGEGSRLTVL.

V and J are TRBV6-5 and TRBJ2-2; a weak D match, TRBD1 (5 bases). Germline-derived CDR1 and CDR2 are MNHEY and SVGAGI. Trimming took 6 bases from V and 5 from J, leaving 13 bases between them. The CDR3 extends over 14 amino acids. DNA of the CDR3: TGTGCCAGCAGCCTTCCCCCAGGGACCGGGGAGCTGTTTTTT. Its translation is CASSLPPGTGELFF.

The CDR3 coding sequence is TGTGCCAGCAGCTTAGGACTAGCGGGTAAATACAATGAGCAGTTCTTC. Protein: CASSLGLAGKYNEQFF. V gene TRBV11-3 combines with J gene TRBJ2-1; TRBD2 aligns across 10 bases. V was clipped by 1 base and J by 4 bases; unmatched bases: 4. There are 16 residues in the CDR3. Germline V gene data show CDR1 as SGHNT and CDR2 as YENEEA.

Here the CDR3 DNA reads TGTGCCAGCAGCTTACGGCGAGAGGGCGGGGGCGGCTACACCTTC. Translating it yields CASSLRREGGGGYTF. This chain joins TRBV7-2 and TRBJ1-2, with TRBD1 as a possible D gene (6 bases). V lost 2 bases, J lost 8 bases, and 18 bases lay in between. Germline V lookup: CDR1 SGHTA, CDR2 FQGNSA. This CDR3 region has 15 residues.

The CDR3 is CAIRASTDTQYF. CDR3 sequence (DNA): TGTGCCATCAGGGCGAGCACAGATACGCAGTATTTT. The V call is TRBV10-3, the J call TRBJ2-3; D is undetermined. The V gene lost 6 bases and the J gene lost 0 bases, with 4 bases spanning the gap. Per germline, CDR1 ENHRY and CDR2 SYGVKD. The CDR3 runs to 12 residues.

The V call is TRBV7-2, the J call TRBJ2-2, with 8 positions matching TRBD1. After removal of 1 base from V and 5 bases from J, the junction contained 3 bases not matched to a gene. The CDR3 runs to 15 residues. The germline CDR1 and CDR2 sequences are SGHTA and FQGNSA. In DNA form, the CDR3 reads TGTGCCAGCAGCTTAGGACAGGGGTGGACCGGGGAGCTGTTTTTT. Protein product: CASSLGQGWTGELFF.

The chain combines TRBV9 with TRBJ2-1; D not resolved. V lost 2 bases, J lost 3 bases, and 12 bases lay in between. Per the germline V gene, CDR1 is SGDLS and CDR2 is YYNGEE. The CDR3 runs to 15 residues. The CDR3: CASSVSAPDYNEQFF. DNA of the CDR3: TGTGCCAGCAGCGTTTCAGCGCCCGACTACAATGAGCAGTTCTTC.

The sample holds one count of this clone. The V gene is TRBV4-3, the J gene TRBJ1-6; perhaps TRBD1 as D (6 bases). The V gene lost 0 bases and the J gene lost 4 bases, with 16 bases spanning the gap. The length of the CDR3 is 18 residues. CDR1 and CDR2 from the germline V gene are LGHNA and YSLEER. CDR3 sequence: CASSQDPARGAYNSPLHF. CDR3 sequence (DNA): TGCGCCAGCAGCCAAGATCCGGCCCGGGGGGCTTATAATTCACCCCTCCACTTT.

This clone was counted only a few times. The chain joins TRBV7-9 to TRBJ1-5; TRBD1 matches 7 bases. The junction had 2 bases not matched to a gene; V was cut back by 5 bases and J by 7 bases. The CDR3 is 12 amino acids. CDR1 and CDR2 from the germline V gene are SEHNR and FQNEAQ (reference sequence). DNA for the CDR3: TGTGCCAGCAGCGACAGGGAGCAGCCCCAGCATTTT. Translated, it gives CASSDREQPQHF.

The gene calls are TRBV6-6 and TRBJ1-5; maybe TRBD1 (5 bases). The CDR3 loop spans 14 amino acids. CDR1 is MNHNY, CDR2 SVGAGI, per germline (reference sequence). Trimming left V 7 bases short and J 8 bases short, with 18 bases between. The CDR3 sequence is CASTVGTARKPQHF. The CDR3 nucleotides read TGTGCCAGCACCGTTGGGACCGCTCGAAAGCCCCAGCATTTT.

V gene TRBV11-2 combines with J gene TRBJ2-5; D possibly matches TRBD1 or TRBD2 (5 bases each). V dropped 5 bases and J dropped 0 bases, with 22 bases sitting between them. Germline V gene sequence: CDR1 SGHAT, CDR2 FQNNGV. The CDR3 has 18 residues. The CDR3 nucleotides are TGTGCCAGCAGCCTCGGCTATCCCGTAGGGACGGACCAAGAGACCCAGTACTTC. The encoded protein is CASSLGYPVGTDQETQYF.

The rearrangement joins TRBV5-5 to TRBJ1-1, with 7 bases that match TRBD1. The CDR3 has 16 residues. Germline lookup yields CDR1 SGHKS and CDR2 YYEKEE (reference sequence). V dropped 4 bases and J dropped 4; count of bases not matched to a gene: 13. The CDR3 loop reads CASSPTYRGRATEAFF. The CDR3 DNA reads as TGTGCCAGCAGCCCAACCTACAGGGGACGGGCCACTGAAGCTTTCTTT.

This clone was detected only once. This rearrangement joins TRBV7-3 to TRBJ2-6; 7 nucleotides align to TRBD1. Germline loops: CDR1 SGHTA, CDR2 FQGTGA. This CDR3 is built from 15 residues. The V segment lost 5 bases and the J segment 2 bases; nucleotides outside the gene matches: 3. The CDR3 region is CASSQGTAGANVLTF. The CDR3 DNA reads as TGTGCCAGCAGCCAAGGGACAGCTGGGGCCAACGTCCTGACTTTC.

This chain joins TRBV27 and TRBJ1-2; TRBD1 matches at 7 bases. Looked up from germline, CDR1 is MNHEY and CDR2 is SMNVEV (reference sequence). With 6 bases clipped from V and 3 bases from J, the junction kept 4 bases outside the gene matches. The CDR3 consists of 13 residues. The CDR3 is CASSPTGDYGYTF. Written as DNA, the CDR3 is TGTGCCAGCAGCCCAACAGGGGACTATGGCTACACCTTC.

The chain carries TRBV7-9 and TRBJ2-1; D is unresolved. V lost 1 base and J lost 9, with 19 bases in between. The CDR3 spans 16 residues. Per germline, CDR1 SEHNR and CDR2 FQNEAQ (reference sequence). The CDR3 DNA reads as TGTGCCAGCAGCTTAGGAGCGACATATTCCGCCCTTGAGCAGTTCTTC. This codes for CASSLGATYSALEQFF.

This chain links TRBV29-1 with TRBJ2-3; D is unclear. Germline CDR1 is SQVTM and CDR2 is ANQGSEA. The CDR3 is made up of 11 amino acids. Trimming took 7 bases from V and 0 from J, leaving 5 bases between them. Written as DNA, the CDR3 is TGCAGCGCCCGGAGCACAGATACGCAGTATTTT. It translates to CSARSTDTQYF.

The J gene is TRBJ2-1, the V gene TRBV5-4; D remains ambiguous. The CDR3 extends over 15 amino acids. Trimming took off 1 base at V and 0 bases at J, with 8 bases between the two ends. Germline-derived CDR1 and CDR2 are SGHNT and YYREEE (reference sequence). CDR3 protein: CASSLLPLSYNEQFF. CDR3 nucleotides: TGTGCCAGCAGCTTGTTGCCCCTCTCCTACAATGAGCAGTTCTTC.

The rearrangement uses TRBV4-3 and TRBJ2-4; D gene uncertain. Trimming shortened V by 0 bases and J by 3 bases, and 12 bases separated the two germline ends. CDR1 and CDR2 (germline): LGHNA, YSLEER. This CDR3 comprises 16 residues. In DNA, the CDR3 is TGCGCCAGCAGCCAAGACCTACAGCGACACAAAAACATTCAGTACTTC. Its protein product is CASSQDLQRHKNIQYF.